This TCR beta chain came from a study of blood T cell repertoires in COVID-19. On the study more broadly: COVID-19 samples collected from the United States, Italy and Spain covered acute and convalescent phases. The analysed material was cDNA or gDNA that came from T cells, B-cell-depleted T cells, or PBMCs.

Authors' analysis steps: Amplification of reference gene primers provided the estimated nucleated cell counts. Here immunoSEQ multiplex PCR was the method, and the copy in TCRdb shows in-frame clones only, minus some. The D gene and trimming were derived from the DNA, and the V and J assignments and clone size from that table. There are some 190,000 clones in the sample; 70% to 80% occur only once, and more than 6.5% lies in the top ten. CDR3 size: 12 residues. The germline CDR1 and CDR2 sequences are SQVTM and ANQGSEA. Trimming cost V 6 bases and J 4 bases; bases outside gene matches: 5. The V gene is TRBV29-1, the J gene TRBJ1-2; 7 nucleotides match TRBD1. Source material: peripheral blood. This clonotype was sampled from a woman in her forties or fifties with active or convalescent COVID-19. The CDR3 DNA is TGCAGCGTCCGCCGACAGGGCTATGGCTACACCTTC. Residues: CSVRRQGYGYTF.